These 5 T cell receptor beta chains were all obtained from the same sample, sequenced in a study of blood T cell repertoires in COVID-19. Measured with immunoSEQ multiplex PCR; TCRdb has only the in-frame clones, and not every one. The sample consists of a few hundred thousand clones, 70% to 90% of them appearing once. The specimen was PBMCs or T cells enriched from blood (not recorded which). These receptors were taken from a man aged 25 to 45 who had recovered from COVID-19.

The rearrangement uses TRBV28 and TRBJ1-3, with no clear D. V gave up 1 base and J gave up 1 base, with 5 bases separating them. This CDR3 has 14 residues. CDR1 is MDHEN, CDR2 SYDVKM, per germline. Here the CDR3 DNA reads TGTGCCAGCAGTTTATACACGTCTGGAAACACCATATATTTT. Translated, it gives CASSLYTSGNTIYF.

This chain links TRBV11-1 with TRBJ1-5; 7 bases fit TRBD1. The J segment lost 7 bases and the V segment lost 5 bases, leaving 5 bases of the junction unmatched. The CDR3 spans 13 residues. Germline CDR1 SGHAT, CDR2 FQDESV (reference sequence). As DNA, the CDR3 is TGTGCCAGCAGCCCTGACAGGGACCAGCCCCAGCATTTT. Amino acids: CASSPDRDQPQHF.

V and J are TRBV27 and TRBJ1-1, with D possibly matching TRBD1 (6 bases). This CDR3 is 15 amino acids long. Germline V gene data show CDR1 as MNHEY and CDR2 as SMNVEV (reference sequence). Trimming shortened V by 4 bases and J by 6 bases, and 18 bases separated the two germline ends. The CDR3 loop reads CASSSSMGADPEAFF. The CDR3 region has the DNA TGTGCCAGCAGTTCCTCCATGGGGGCGGACCCTGAAGCTTTCTTT.

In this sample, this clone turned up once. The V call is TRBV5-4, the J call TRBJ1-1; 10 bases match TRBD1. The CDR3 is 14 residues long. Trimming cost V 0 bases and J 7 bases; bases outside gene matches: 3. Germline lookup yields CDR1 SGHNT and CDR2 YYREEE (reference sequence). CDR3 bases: TGTGCCAGCAGCTTGGCCGGACAGGGGGTTGAAGCTTTCTTT. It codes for CASSLAGQGVEAFF.

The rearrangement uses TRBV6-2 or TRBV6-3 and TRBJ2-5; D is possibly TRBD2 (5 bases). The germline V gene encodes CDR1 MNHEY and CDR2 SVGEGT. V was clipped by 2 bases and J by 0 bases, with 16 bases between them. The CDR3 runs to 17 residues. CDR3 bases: TGTGCCAGCAGTTACCCACCGAGGGTGGTGGACCAAGAGACCCAGTACTTC. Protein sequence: CASSYPPRVVDQETQYF.